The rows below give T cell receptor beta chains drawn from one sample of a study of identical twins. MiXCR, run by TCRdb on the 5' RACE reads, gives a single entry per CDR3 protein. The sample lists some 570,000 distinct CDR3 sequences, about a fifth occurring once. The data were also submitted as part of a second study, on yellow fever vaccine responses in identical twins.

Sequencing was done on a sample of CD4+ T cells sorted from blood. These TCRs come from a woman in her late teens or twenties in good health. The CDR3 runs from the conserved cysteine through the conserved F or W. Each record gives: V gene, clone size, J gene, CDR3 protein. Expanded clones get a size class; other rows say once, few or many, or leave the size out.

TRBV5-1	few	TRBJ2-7	CASSLKAELYEQYF
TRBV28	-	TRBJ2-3	CATPTDTQYF
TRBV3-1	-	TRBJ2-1	CASSQILTGADNEQFF
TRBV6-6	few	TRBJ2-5	CATQQRGQETQYF
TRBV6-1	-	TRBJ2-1	CASSGGGTSKNNEQFF
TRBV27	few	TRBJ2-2	CASNPQGRGRLAGGTGELFF
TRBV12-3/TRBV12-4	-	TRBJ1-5	CASRTGSWQPQHF
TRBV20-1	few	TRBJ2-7	CSASRTSGRRRGFYEQYF
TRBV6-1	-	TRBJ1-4	CASSVQAAREKLFF
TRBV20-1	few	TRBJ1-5	CSARMGTGVQPQHF
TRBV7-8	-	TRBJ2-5	CASIAWRTETQYF
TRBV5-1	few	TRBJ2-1	CASSAVDRGRNEQFF
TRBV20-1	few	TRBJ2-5	CSARYPSGLAETFGETQYF
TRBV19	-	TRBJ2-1	CASTTGAGLYNEQFF
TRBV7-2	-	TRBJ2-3	CASRFPPSGTQYF
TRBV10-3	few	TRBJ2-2	CAISDSRAANTGELFF
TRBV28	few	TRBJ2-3	CASSQAGVTDTQYF
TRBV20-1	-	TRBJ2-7	CSARDGRLTYEQYF
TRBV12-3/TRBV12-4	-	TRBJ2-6	CASSPTYGQAGANVLTF
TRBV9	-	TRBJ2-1	CASSTPGTSGSQSQFF
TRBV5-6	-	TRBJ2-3	CASSLPPGLAGADTQYF
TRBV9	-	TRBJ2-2	CASSRGWVDTGELFF
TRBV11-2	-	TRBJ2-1	CASSFGLAQRNEQFF
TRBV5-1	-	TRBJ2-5	CASSLAGLAGGETQYF
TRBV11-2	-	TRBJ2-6	CASSLEGTAFSGANVLTF
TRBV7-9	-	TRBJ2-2	CASSLSFPGELFF
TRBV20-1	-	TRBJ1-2	CSARGATTNYGYTF
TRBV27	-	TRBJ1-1	CASSTRTVTEAFF
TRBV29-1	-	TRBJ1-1	CSVGSNTEAFF
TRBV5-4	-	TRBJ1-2	CASSLVGGQGALHGYTF
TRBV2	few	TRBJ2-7	CASSGQGAISYEQYF
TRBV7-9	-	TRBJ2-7	CASSLGTLYEQYF
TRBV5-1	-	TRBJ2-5	CASSSGLAGTQETQYF
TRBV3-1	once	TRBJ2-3	CASSQVRGSADTQYF
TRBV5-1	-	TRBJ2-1	CASSFSPAGGVEQFF
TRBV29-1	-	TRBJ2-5	CSVEAFGARGWETQYF
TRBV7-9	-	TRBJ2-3	CASSPSTGATQYF
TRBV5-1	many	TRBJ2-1	CASSPPGTSGRAYNEQFF
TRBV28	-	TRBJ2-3	CASSLEGGPDTQYF
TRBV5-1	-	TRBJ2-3	CASSLTGESSTDTQYF